This record concerns one T cell receptor (beta chain) sequence. This clone's antigen is unknown. Base qualities were left out, and no much larger clone turns up one base away. From its cysteine to its phenylalanine, the CDR3 spans 13 amino acids. Only CDR3 DNA is held: 39 bases, read in frame from base 1. V and J are truncated by 1 base and 7 bases respectively, leaving an intervening sequence of 7 bases. The germline V gene sets CDR1 to SGHDN and CDR2 to FVKESK. The CDR3 regions of human TCRbeta chains were subjected to immunosequencing. The source study handled its data this way. Repertoire TCRs were matched against a reference library of SARS-CoV-2-specific TCRs generated with the MIRA antigen-specificity platform. Breadth meant the fraction of unique TCRs that were SARS-CoV-2-associated, whereas depth meant the fraction of total T cells that were SARS-CoV-2-associated. Using the MIRA data, every spike-specific TCR was mapped to the spike region that the TCR reacted to and assigned to either a CD4 or a CD8 class. Log10-transformed breadth and depth values were compared by one-way ANOVA with Sidak's multiple comparisons tests. TCRdb's version of the immuneACCESS table is confined to in-frame rearrangements and falls short of the full clone set. An unresolved V gene accounts for under half of the shortfall where checked; the remainder is of unknown origin. V, J and clone size are taken as reported in that table, and D and trimming were inferred from the DNA itself. The sample profile shows roughly 150,000 clones; over 90% of them were found once. The top ten clones comprise roughly 5% of the sample.

This specimen's time point label, interpreted: baseline before first vaccination. Vaccinee samples came from UK trials COV001 and COV002, including a single-blind randomized controlled phase 2/3 trial of AZD1222 (ChAdOx1 nCoV-19) in healthy adults. Trial participant PBMC samples were collected at day 0 and day 28 after the second dose for TCRbeta chain sequencing. The data were obtained in a study of T cell responses to AZD1222 COVID-19 vaccine (dated by TCRdb to the early 2020s). About the full investigation: AZD1222 recipients with second doses at about 4 weeks or about 12 weeks were pooled, because spike-specific TCR depth and breadth did not differ between schedules. TCR sequencing was performed for roughly 240 trial participants, of whom around 200 were given two doses of AZD1222 and some 25 were given two doses of MenACWY control vaccine. Enrollment into the trials was organized by age into subgroups of 18-55, 56-69 and 70-plus years, and those subgroups contained approximately 150, 30 and 60 TCR-sequenced participants, respectively. What the authors observed across the whole study: Participants were mostly white British and included more females than males, and it was suggested by the authors that clonal diversity may have been underestimated. Conclusions about previously exposed vaccinees were limited because only 5 or 6 AZD1222 recipients were SARS-CoV-2 seropositive at baseline. CD4 TCRs associated with the vaccine covered the entire spike protein, and the dominant responses were in regions 160-218 and 743-854. Reportedly, close to half of the unique spike-specific TCRs recognized epitopes lying outside the regions that are mutated in the B.1.351 and B.1.1.7 variants. A significant rise in spike-specific TCR breadth and depth was observed after two AZD1222 doses relative to day 0 and relative to MenACWY recipients. The 56-69-year group was small, and its depth increase did not reach significance, likely because of low power. Because no day 14 peak-response samples were available, the repertoires could be characterized only after the peak T cell response.

The TCR comes from an adult in good health. This material consisted of peripheral blood, taken on day 0 of AZD1222 vaccination. Recombination linked TRBV14 to TRBJ2-2; the D gene cannot be named for sure. Here the CDR3 is given as CASSQAYGGELFF. The nucleotide sequence reads TGTGCCAGCAGCCAAGCCTACGGCGGGGAGCTGTTTTTT.